The entry below gives a single TCR beta chain sequence along with its context. The source of the sample is a study of blood T cell repertoires in COVID-19. Study details: PBMCs, B-cell-depleted T cells, or T cells were the source of the cDNA or gDNA that made up the material.

Seattle researchers signed up patients amid active infection and tracked them longitudinally. Per the original data handling: Amplification with reference gene primers provided the estimates of nucleated cell counts. Sequenced by immunoSEQ multiplex PCR; TCRdb stores in-frame clones only, minus some. That table gives V, J and clone size, and the DNA gave D and trimming. The table shows 150,000 to 200,000 clones, with around four fifths occurring only once. CDR1 and CDR2 from the germline V gene are MNHEY and SVGAGI. There are 14 residues in the CDR3. Trimming took 6 bases from V and 0 from J, leaving 9 bases between them.

The sequence derives from a woman of 80 years or more with COVID-19, enrolled during active disease. This chain uses TRBV6-5 with TRBJ2-1; D is possibly TRBD2 (6 bases). What was sequenced was peripheral blood. CDR3 loop: CASRDSGSYNEQFF. In DNA form, the CDR3 reads TGTGCCAGCAGAGATAGCGGCTCCTACAATGAGCAGTTCTTC.